What follows describes a single T cell receptor (beta chain). The data were obtained in a study of shared clonotypes between healthy human individuals. The repertoire was sequenced with immunoSEQ multiplex PCR; TCRdb's copy has only in-frame clones and lacks some. This repertoire shows about 500,000 clones, around 77% found once; its top ten account for more than 10%. The CDR3 totals 15 residues. CDR1 is GTSNPN, CDR2 SVGIG, per germline (reference sequence). V lost 3 bases to trimming and J lost 7 bases; unmatched junction nucleotides: 11. The sequencing input was PBMCs. The J gene is TRBJ1-2, the V gene TRBV30, with 10 bases matching TRBD1. This TCR was sampled from a middle-aged woman in good health. Some clones in this sample may be carry-over from other donors' samples. CDR3 DNA: TGTGCCTGGAGAGCCCCGACAGGGGGCTTAGGTGGCTACACCTTC. Translation: CAWRAPTGGLGGYTF.